The rows below give T cell receptor beta chains drawn from one sample of a study of blood T cell repertoires in COVID-19. Here immunoSEQ multiplex PCR was the method, and the copy in TCRdb shows in-frame clones only, minus some. Among about 350,000 clones, about 86% were seen once, and the ten largest hold roughly 6.6%. Sequencing was performed on peripheral blood. The receptors stem from a woman aged 55-75 years with COVID-19, enrolled during active disease. Both conserved end residues are part of each CDR3. D genes are given only for firm matches. The size field is filled for only some rows; it gives once, few, many or a size class.

cdr3_length | d_call | j_call | clone_size | v_call | cdr3_aa
17 | TRBD2 | TRBJ2-5 | NA | TRBV5-1 | CASSAEYQRGPTTAQYF
14 | TRBD1 | TRBJ1-1 | NA | TRBV11-2 | CASSAIGTGGGAFF
15 | NA | TRBJ2-2 | NA | TRBV5-1 | CASSLGQVRTGELFF
16 | NA | TRBJ2-3 | NA | TRBV7-2 | CASSLVAAAGTDTQYF
13 | NA | TRBJ2-7 | NA | TRBV3-1/TRBV3-2 | CASSQGPFDEQYF
16 | NA | TRBJ2-7 | few | TRBV3-1/TRBV3-2 | CASSQYTLGTRQDEHF
13 | NA | TRBJ1-3 | NA | TRBV5-5 | CASSSVRWNTIYF
13 | TRBD1 | TRBJ1-1 | NA | TRBV5-6 | CASSRDRGTEAFF
12 | NA | TRBJ2-2 | once | TRBV5-5 | CASRRDNGELFF
12 | TRBD1 | TRBJ2-1 | NA | TRBV24-1 | CATSDYRGPQFF
14 | TRBD2 | TRBJ2-7 | NA | TRBV9 | CASSVGGGADEQYF
14 | TRBD2 | TRBJ2-1 | NA | TRBV5-1 | CASSLLVGGNEQFF
14 | NA | TRBJ1-1 | few | TRBV19 | CASMGTYMDTEAFF
14 | NA | TRBJ2-2 | few | TRBV27 | CASSWGRAAGELFF
15 | TRBD2 | TRBJ2-3 | NA | TRBV5-4 | CASSLGLPLTDTQYF
16 | NA | TRBJ2-7 | once | TRBV2 | CASSSLQEFASYEQYF
16 | NA | TRBJ1-2 | once | TRBV10-3 | CAISESDTRVDYGYTF
15 | NA | TRBJ1-2 | NA | TRBV19 | CASSSTRSVAYGYTF
14 | NA | TRBJ2-3 | few | TRBV27 | CASALAGGTDTQYF
16 | NA | TRBJ1-3 | few | TRBV7-8 | CASSPRPGGYGNTIYF
12 | NA | TRBJ1-2 | few | TRBV30 | CAWSVRRGEITF
14 | NA | TRBJ1-2 | NA | TRBV5-1 | CASSADTTNYGYTF
15 | TRBD1 | TRBJ1-4 | NA | TRBV5-4 | CASSNTGGWSEKLFF
16 | TRBD2 | TRBJ2-5 | few | TRBV9 | CASSVREGIAPETQYF
14 | TRBD1 | TRBJ2-2 | NA | TRBV13 | CASIKQGAGGELFF
16 | TRBD1 | TRBJ1-2 | NA | TRBV9 | CASSVGGQGARYGYTF
17 | TRBD2 | TRBJ2-2 | NA | TRBV9 | CASIKGIAGANTGELFF
16 | NA | TRBJ2-5 | NA | TRBV5-1 | CASSLGQAYTLETQYF
17 | NA | TRBJ2-3 | NA | TRBV19 | CASSINGLQGRADTQYF
14 | NA | TRBJ1-2 | once | TRBV5-5 | CASSLRGLSYGYTF
11 | NA | TRBJ2-3 | NA | TRBV18 | CASPGGDTQYF
14 | NA | TRBJ2-3 | NA | TRBV7-3 | CAQWGRGCTDTQYF
15 | NA | TRBJ1-2 | NA | TRBV18 | CASSPPGHSVGGYTF
17 | NA | TRBJ2-6 | NA | TRBV5-8 | CASSLSGGPTGANVLTF
17 | TRBD2 | TRBJ2-2 | NA | TRBV5-6 | CASSLGYAGGNTGELFF
17 | TRBD1 | TRBJ2-7 | NA | TRBV5-1 | CASSPTPRTGKSYEQYF
15 | TRBD2 | TRBJ2-7 | NA | TRBV9 | CASSVEASGTGEQYF
14 | NA | TRBJ1-1 | once | TRBV9 | CASSVEGVGTEAFF
14 | NA | TRBJ2-5 | NA | TRBV7-9 | CASTFGQGQETQYF
14 | NA | TRBJ1-1 | NA | TRBV6-2/TRBV6-3 | CASSGASRNTEAFF
14 | NA | TRBJ1-2 | NA | TRBV7-3 | CASSASRENYGYTF
15 | NA | TRBJ2-1 | NA | TRBV10-1 | CASTSGTSGNNEQFF
16 | NA | TRBJ1-3 | NA | TRBV29-1 | CSVVDFGGRLGNTIYF
17 | TRBD2 | TRBJ2-7 | NA | TRBV24-1 | CATSDPPSSGGPYEQYF